This T cell receptor beta chain was found in a study of blood T cells in healthy people across ages. The CDR3 covers 14 residues. The V segment lost 5 bases and the J segment 6 bases; nucleotides outside the gene matches: 5. Germline loops: CDR1 SNHLY, CDR2 FYNNEI. Primed by a sample-barcoded 5' primer and a J-beta primer mix, a second PCR proceeded for about 6 to 12 cycles. TCRdb called the 5' RACE reads again in MiXCR, with one record for every CDR3 protein. The sample yields about 1.1 million distinct CDR3 sequences, more than 30% seen once. This chain joins TRBV2 and TRBJ2-2; 8 bases are shared with TRBD2. Sequenced: blood. The TCR sequence derives from a man younger than 35 in good health. Here the CDR3 reads CASSRPTSAGELFF. The DNA for the CDR3 is TGTGCCAGCAGTAGGCCGACTAGCGCCGGGGAGCTGTTTTTT.